The clone carrying this TCR beta chain came up a few times. Antigen specificity is unknown. TCRdb recomputed calls from the reads with MiXCR, one row per CDR3 protein. The sample yields 68,000 or so distinct CDR3 sequences, roughly 50% seen once. The data are from a study of type 1 regulatory T cells. For the study at large: T-allo10 is an in vitro-generated, Tr1-enriched CD4 T cell product specific for alloantigen. Overall study results and limits: Compared with non-Tr1 cells, Tr1 cells showed a narrower TCR repertoire.

Sequences were obtained from cultured non-Tr1 T cells, either the whole culture or a sorted T cell fraction (not recorded which). This TCR was recovered from a human donor in good health.

Here the CDR3 reads CAGSGTGSYEQYF. The CDR3 DNA sequence: TGTGCGGGCTCTGGGACAGGGTCCTACGAGCAGTACTTC. The chain combines TRBV30 with TRBJ2-7; 9 nucleotides agree with TRBD1. The CDR3 covers 13 residues. Per germline, CDR1 GTSNPN and CDR2 SVGIG (reference sequence).